This entry lists 19 T cell receptor beta chains sequenced from one sample in a study of cytomegalovirus exposure and HLA in healthy donors. PCR employed 60 Vbeta and 13 Jbeta primers. TCRdb's copy holds only in-frame clones and misses some; the assay was immunoSEQ multiplex PCR. The table lists some 150,000 clones, about 74% of them singletons. Sequenced material: PBMCs. These receptors all stem from a woman aged 50 to 65 in good health and CMV-seronegative.

The V call is TRBV19, the J call TRBJ1-3; D unresolved. V was trimmed by 4 bases and J by 0 bases, leaving 10 bases between them. Germline CDR1 LNHDA, CDR2 SQIVND (reference sequence). This CDR3 region has 15 residues. The CDR3 loop reads CASSRDRASGNTIYF. The CDR3 region has the DNA TGTGCCAGTAGTAGAGACCGAGCCTCTGGAAACACCATATATTTT.

The chain links TRBV4-2 to TRBJ1-5; tentatively, D is TRBD1 (5 bases). Trimming left V 4 bases short and J 1 base short, with 11 bases between. This CDR3 contains 15 residues. Germline V gene sequence: CDR1 LGHNA, CDR2 YNFKEQ. CDR3 sequence reads: CASSPDRGSNQPQHF. Written as DNA, the CDR3 is TGTGCCAGCAGCCCCGACCGGGGGAGCAATCAGCCCCAGCATTTT.

This clone was picked up a small number of times. This chain uses TRBV5-1 with TRBJ2-1, with 7 bases lining up with TRBD1. Germline assignment: CDR1 SGHRS and CDR2 YFSETQ. V shed 5 bases, J shed 0 bases, and the junction held 8 bases outside the gene matches. The CDR3 covers 16 residues. The CDR3 DNA reads TGCGCCAGCAGAACAGGGACAGCTAGCTCCTACAATGAGCAGTTCTTC. The encoded protein is CASRTGTASSYNEQFF.

This chain joins TRBV14 and TRBJ1-1; a possible D gene is TRBD1 (6 bases). Deletions cut 4 bases from V and 8 bases from J, with 23 bases between. The CDR3 totals 16 residues. Per the germline V gene, CDR1 is SGHDN and CDR2 is FVKESK. The CDR3 sequence is CASSRGHRVFNFEAFF. In DNA form, the CDR3 reads TGTGCCAGCAGCCGAGGGCACAGGGTTTTCAACTTCGAAGCTTTCTTT.

On this clone itself: Since the CDR3 does not end with the conserved phenylalanine or tryptophan, this likely comes from a read error. The chain joins TRBV29-1 to TRBJ1-1; perhaps TRBD1 as D (6 bases). Germline loops: CDR1 SQVTM, CDR2 ANQGSEA. V dropped 3 bases and J dropped 10 bases, with 18 bases sitting between them. CDR3 size: 13 residues. The CDR3 sequence is CSVDETRGGGAFV. In nucleotides, the CDR3 is TGCAGCGTTGACGAAACCAGGGGCGGGGGAGCTTTCGTT.

The V gene is TRBV7-8, the J gene TRBJ2-1; TRBD2 aligns across 8 bases. The V gene's germline CDR1 is SGHVS and CDR2 FQNEAQ. The CDR3 is 14 amino acids. Germline trimming cut 4 bases from V and 6 bases from J; bases unmatched to any gene: 5. CDR3: CASSSTGLANEQFF. Written as DNA, the CDR3 is TGTGCCAGCAGCTCCACCGGACTAGCCAATGAGCAGTTCTTC.

The V gene is TRBV4-1, the J gene TRBJ1-4; D not resolved. The CDR3 sequence is 15 residues long. Germline lookup yields CDR1 MGHRA and CDR2 YSYEKL. V shed 1 base and J shed 0 bases, with 6 bases lying between them. In nucleotides, the CDR3 is TGCGCCAGCAGCCAAGGAGACACAACTAATGAAAAACTGTTTTTT. Its translation is CASSQGDTTNEKLFF.

CDR3: CASSEGQGANYGYTF. The CDR3 DNA reads as TGTGCCAGCAGTGAAGGACAGGGTGCTAACTATGGCTACACCTTC. The chain couples TRBV6-1 to TRBJ1-2; 7 nucleotides align to TRBD1. V dropped 1 base and J dropped 0; count of bases not matched to a gene: 2. The CDR3 covers 15 residues. CDR1 and CDR2 from the germline V gene are MNHNS and SASEGT.

This clone was picked up one time. V usage is TRBV2 and J usage is TRBJ1-5; the D is unclear. CDR1 and CDR2 from the germline V gene are SNHLY and FYNNEI. This CDR3 comprises 13 residues. V dropped 7 bases and J dropped 1 base, with 8 bases sitting between them. The DNA of the CDR3 is TGTGCCAGCAACTACGAAAGCAATCAGCCCCAGCATTTT. Translating gives CASNYESNQPQHF.

The chain combines TRBV11-2 with TRBJ1-1; weak D call: TRBD1 (6 bases). Trimming removed 1 base at V and 2 bases at J, with 11 bases between. The CDR3 sequence is 15 residues long. Germline lookup yields CDR1 SGHAT and CDR2 FQNNGV. CDR3 protein: CASSLAGGSNTEAFF. In DNA, the CDR3 is TGTGCCAGCAGCTTAGCTGGGGGCAGTAACACTGAAGCTTTCTTT.

The chain employs TRBV7-9 and TRBJ2-2; weak D call: TRBD2 (6 bases). The CDR3 contains 17 residues. Germline CDR1 and CDR2: SEHNR and FQNEAQ (reference sequence). Trimming cost V 1 base and J 1 base, with 13 bases left between them. In nucleotides, the CDR3 is TGTGCCAGCAGCTTAGGGGCCCTAGCGATGAACACCGGGGAGCTGTTTTTT. It encodes CASSLGALAMNTGELFF. Based on the CDR3 plus reference TRBV7-9 and TRBJ2-2, the full variable domain is DTGVSQNPRHKITKRGQNVTFRCDPISEHNRLYWYRQTLGQGPEFLTYFQNEAQLEKSRLLSDRFSAERPKGSFSTLEIQRTEQGDSAMYLCASSLGALAMNTGELFFGEGSRLTVL.

The chain has TRBV15 and TRBJ2-1; 11 bases map to TRBD2. Germline CDR1 reads LNHNV; CDR2 reads YYDKDF (reference sequence). The CDR3 is 21 residues long. With 0 bases clipped from V and 6 bases from J, the junction kept 19 bases outside the gene matches. CDR3 in DNA: TGTGCCACCAGCAGAGAAGCCGACGTGAGGGTAGCGGGGGGGATACCCAATGAGCAGTTCTTC. Translation gives CATSREADVRVAGGIPNEQFF.

This clone was observed a handful of times. V gene TRBV5-4 combines with J gene TRBJ1-6; D gene uncertain. Deletions cut 0 bases from V and 7 bases from J, with 8 bases between. The CDR3 length is 14 residues. CDR1 is SGHNT and CDR2 is YYREEE in the germline V gene (reference sequence). The CDR3 DNA is TGTGCCAGCAGCTTGGAAGGCAGGAATTCACCCCTCCACTTT. Its translation: CASSLEGRNSPLHF.

The chain couples TRBV5-4 to TRBJ2-3, with a possible D match to TRBD2 (5 bases). The CDR3 covers 15 residues. Trimming cost V 2 bases and J 4 bases, with 14 bases left between them. Germline-derived CDR1 and CDR2 are SGHNT and YYREEE (reference sequence). CDR3 DNA sequence: TGTGCCAGCAGCTTCGGGAATCCTAAGGCAGATACGCAGTATTTT. It codes for CASSFGNPKADTQYF.

V gene TRBV25-1 combines with J gene TRBJ2-1; weak D call: TRBD2 (5 bases). This CDR3 contains 14 residues. Trimming removed 4 bases at V and 9 bases at J, with 16 bases between. The V gene's germline CDR1 is MGHDK and CDR2 SYGVNS. The CDR3: CASSVASRVGEQFF. CDR3 in DNA: TGTGCCAGCAGTGTAGCTAGCCGGGTAGGTGAGCAGTTCTTC. The full variable domain, in which reference TRBV25-1 and TRBJ2-1 provide the parts outside the CDR3, is EADIYQTPRYLVIGTGKKITLECSQTMGHDKMYWYQQDPGMELHLIHYSYGVNSTEKGDLSSESTVSRIRTEHFPLTLESARPSHTSQYLCASSVASRVGEQFFGPGTRLTVL.

The rearrangement links TRBV29-1 to TRBJ2-3, with 9 bases that match TRBD2. This CDR3 comprises 17 residues. V lost 6 bases, J lost 3 bases, and 16 bases stayed unmatched. Germline CDR1 SQVTM, CDR2 ANQGSEA. The CDR3 bases are TGCAGCGTCAGGGGTGCGGGGGGGCGAGTTCGGACAGATACGCAGTATTTT. This sequence encodes CSVRGAGGRVRTDTQYF.

The chain uses TRBV16 and TRBJ1-1; 7 nucleotides align to TRBD1. J lost 7 bases, V lost 4 bases, and 6 bases had no gene match. The CDR3 contains 13 residues. CDR1 and CDR2 from the germline V gene are KGHSY and FQNENV. CDR3 bases: TGTGCCAGCAGCCTGGGACAGCAGGTTGAAGCTTTCTTT. Protein sequence: CASSLGQQVEAFF.

This clone was observed a single time. The chain links TRBV27 to TRBJ1-2; maybe TRBD1 (5 bases). The germline V and J ends were trimmed by 5 bases and 7 bases, with 11 bases remaining between them. The CDR3 sequence is 12 residues long. The germline V gene has CDR1 MNHEY and CDR2 SMNVEV (reference sequence). CDR3 coding DNA: TGTGCCAGCAGTAGCCAGGGTGCTGGCTACACCTTC. Translating gives CASSSQGAGYTF.

V is TRBV5-1 and J is TRBJ2-3; D remains ambiguous. The CDR3 is 13 residues long. V shed 2 bases and J shed 4 bases, with 8 bases lying between them. Germline values: CDR1 SGHRS, CDR2 YFSETQ. CDR3 bases: TGCGCCAGCAGCTTACAGTCCCCAGATACGCAGTATTTT. Protein: CASSLQSPDTQYF.